What follows describes a single T cell receptor (beta chain). The data originate from a study of blood T cell repertoires in COVID-19. About the research overall: Nucleic acid was either cDNA or gDNA, and it came from T cells, B-cell-depleted T cells, or PBMCs.

This table comes from immunoSEQ multiplex PCR, and its TCRdb copy is limited to in-frame clones, with some not included. The table includes about 300,000 clones, roughly 91% detected once. Participants in the exposed group had met a COVID-19 case in the 2 weeks before joining the study. The CDR3 contains 15 residues. Germline trimming cut 5 bases from V and 4 bases from J; bases unmatched to any gene: 10. Germline values: CDR1 SGHTA, CDR2 FQGNSA. Sequencing used PBMCs or T cells enriched from blood (not recorded which). This TCR derives from a woman aged 45-65 years who had been exposed to COVID-19. The rearrangement links TRBV7-2 to TRBJ2-7; 8 nucleotides align to TRBD1. For the CDR3, the DNA is TGTGCCAGCAGCCTCCCGCCAGGGGGCGTATACGAGCAGTACTTC. Residues: CASSLPPGGVYEQYF. Together with reference TRBV7-2 and TRBJ2-7, the CDR3 gives the full variable domain: GAGVSQSPSNKVTEKGKDVELRCDPISGHTALYWYRQSLGQGLEFLIYFQGNSAPDKSGLPSDRFSAERTGGSVSTLTIQRTQQEDSAVYLCASSLPPGGVYEQYFGPGTRLTVT.